These 31 T cell receptor beta chains were sequenced from one sample in a study of blood T cell repertoires in COVID-19. Sequencing used immunoSEQ multiplex PCR; TCRdb keeps in-frame clones, though not all of them. The sample shows about 71,000 clones, about 90% of them seen only once. The specimen sequenced was peripheral blood. These receptors were taken from a human donor in a cohort sampled during active COVID-19.

The chain carries TRBV5-4 and TRBJ2-2; 9 bases agree with TRBD1. Germline trimming cut 4 bases from V and 3 bases from J; bases unmatched to any gene: 4. Germline V CDR1 and CDR2: SGHNT, YYREEE (reference sequence). The CDR3 totals 15 residues. The CDR3 reads CASSRQGVDTGELFF. The CDR3 bases are TGTGCCAGCAGCAGACAGGGGGTTGACACCGGGGAGCTGTTTTTT.

V and J are TRBV29-1 and TRBJ1-3, with D uncertain. The CDR3 length is 14 residues. Trimming took off 8 bases at V and 0 bases at J, with 14 bases between the two ends. Germline assignment: CDR1 SQVTM and CDR2 ANQGSEA. Here the CDR3 reads CSPTGSYSGNTIYF. In DNA, the CDR3 is TGCAGCCCCACGGGGTCTTACTCTGGAAACACCATATATTTT.

The sample holds one count of this clone. J is TRBJ1-3 and V is TRBV7-9; no clear D gene. CDR3 length equals 14 residues. Germline values: CDR1 SEHNR, CDR2 FQNEAQ (reference sequence). V was trimmed by 2 bases and J by 0 bases, leaving 5 bases between them. CDR3 sequence reads: CASSLPGSGNTIYF. CDR3 DNA sequence: TGTGCCAGCAGCTTACCCGGCTCTGGAAACACCATATATTTT.

The chain carries TRBV3-1 (or the pseudogene TRBV3-2) and TRBJ2-1; 7 nucleotides match TRBD2. CDR1 is LGHDT, CDR2 YNNKEL, per germline (reference sequence). V lost 4 bases and J lost 7; bases outside the gene matches: 19. The CDR3 consists of 18 residues. The CDR3 region is CASSPMQDQREPFNEQFF. The CDR3 DNA reads TGTGCCAGCAGCCCAATGCAGGATCAGCGGGAACCCTTTAATGAGCAGTTCTTC.

This chain links TRBV7-9 with TRBJ2-1; no firm D call. Trimming took off 4 bases at V and 1 base at J, with 8 bases between the two ends. Looked up from germline, CDR1 is SEHNR and CDR2 is FQNEAQ (reference sequence). The CDR3 runs 14 residues. CDR3: CASSSIRSYNEQFF. The CDR3, as DNA: TGTGCCAGCAGCTCAATTAGATCCTACAATGAGCAGTTCTTC.

The chain employs TRBV9 and TRBJ2-5; 7 bases line up with TRBD1. Per the germline V gene, CDR1 is SGDLS and CDR2 is YYNGEE. The trim removed 6 bases at V and 4 bases at J, leaving 6 bases unmatched. The CDR3 is made up of 13 amino acids. The CDR3 DNA reads as TGTGCCAGCAACAGGGGTGAGGGAGAGACCCAGTACTTC. Translated: CASNRGEGETQYF.

The chain employs TRBV19 and TRBJ2-1, with TRBD2 as a possible D gene (6 bases). CDR1 is LNHDA and CDR2 is SQIVND in the germline V gene (reference sequence). Trimming pared 5 bases from V and 5 bases from J, leaving 16 bases between. CDR3 length equals 15 residues. CDR3 in amino acids: CASSYTRTNNNEQFF. The CDR3, as DNA: TGTGCCAGTAGTTATACGAGGACTAACAACAATGAGCAGTTCTTC.

This clone was counted between two and nine times. V usage is TRBV13 and J usage is TRBJ1-1; 9 bases map to TRBD1. The CDR3 runs 15 residues. V lost 5 bases to trimming and J lost 1 base; unmatched junction nucleotides: 5. From germline, CDR1 is PRHDT and CDR2 FYEKMQ (reference sequence). The CDR3 DNA follows: TGTGCCAGCAGCGCGGACAGGGGATGGAACACTGAAGCTTTCTTT. Its translation is CASSADRGWNTEAFF.

This rearrangement joins TRBV29-1 to TRBJ2-1, with a possible D match to TRBD2 (6 bases). Per the germline V gene, CDR1 is SQVTM and CDR2 is ANQGSEA. The V and J ends lost 6 bases and 10 bases respectively, with 13 bases between them. The CDR3 has 11 amino acids. Written as DNA, the CDR3 is TGCAGCGTAAACGGGGGTGGGGAGCAGTTCTTC. Residues: CSVNGGGEQFF.

The chain joins TRBV3-1 (or the pseudogene TRBV3-2) to TRBJ2-5, with 10 bases lining up with TRBD1. Germline assignment: CDR1 LGHDT and CDR2 YNNKEL (reference sequence). The V and J ends lost 3 bases and 5 bases, in that order; junction bases with no gene match: 6. CDR3 length: 15 amino acids. The CDR3 protein is CASSHPGQGRETQYF. CDR3 nucleotide sequence: TGTGCCAGCAGCCATCCGGGACAGGGGCGGGAGACCCAGTACTTC.

V is TRBV2 and J is TRBJ2-3; the match to TRBD2 covers 7 bases. Germline loops: CDR1 SNHLY, CDR2 FYNNEI. V gave up 5 bases and J gave up 2 bases; unmatched junction bases: 7. The CDR3 is made up of 15 amino acids. CDR3 loop: CASSLRGFPTDTQYF. CDR3 in DNA: TGTGCCAGCAGTCTGCGGGGGTTCCCCACAGATACGCAGTATTTT.

The genes are TRBV6-5 and TRBJ1-1; TRBD1 matches 7 bases. Per germline, CDR1 MNHEY and CDR2 SVGAGI. The CDR3 is 15 amino acids. V was pared by 1 base and J by 6 bases, with 8 bases of the junction left unmatched. The CDR3 DNA follows: TGTGCCAGCAGTTACTTAGAGGCAGGGGGGTCTGAAGCTTTCTTT. Translation gives CASSYLEAGGSEAFF.

The rearrangement joins TRBV10-2 to TRBJ2-1; a possible D gene is TRBD1 (5 bases). From germline, CDR1 is WSHSY and CDR2 SAAADI. The germline V and J ends were trimmed by 6 bases and 9 bases, with 12 bases remaining between them. This CDR3 is built from 12 residues. The CDR3 DNA reads TGCGCCAGCAGAAGACAGTCAAGTGAGCAGTTCTTC. Protein sequence: CASRRQSSEQFF.

This clone has a single count. V and J are TRBV19 and TRBJ1-2; 9 bases match TRBD1. Trimming at V came to 5 bases and at J to 3 bases, leaving 1 base not matched to a gene. Germline CDR1 and CDR2: LNHDA and SQIVND (reference sequence). The CDR3 contains 13 residues. The CDR3 sequence is CASSRTGDYGYTF. CDR3 sequence (DNA): TGTGCCAGTAGTCGGACAGGGGACTATGGCTACACCTTC. Drawing the rest from reference TRBV19 and TRBJ1-2, the complete variable domain is DGGITQSPKYLFRKEGQNVTLSCEQNLNHDAMYWYRQDPGQGLRLIYYSQIVNDFQKGDIAEGYSVSREKKESFPLTVTSAQKNPTAFYLCASSRTGDYGYTFGSGTRLTVV.

The V and J genes are TRBV28 and TRBJ2-1; D not resolved. This CDR3 is built from 13 residues. Germline values: CDR1 MDHEN, CDR2 SYDVKM. V was pared by 5 bases and J by 8 bases, with 13 bases between. This CDR3 reads CASSPPLRHEQFF. CDR3 coding DNA: TGTGCCAGCAGTCCGCCCTTGCGTCATGAGCAGTTCTTC.

This clone occurred once. The chain couples TRBV3-1 (or the pseudogene TRBV3-2) to TRBJ1-1; D might be TRBD1 (5 bases). The germline gives CDR1 LGHDT, CDR2 YNNKEL (reference sequence). V lost 1 base, J lost 10 bases, and 16 bases lay in between. The CDR3 is 14 amino acids. CDR3 in DNA: TGTGCCAGCAGCCAAGTCGTAGGGGCCGATGGAGCTTTCTTT. Its translation is CASSQVVGADGAFF.

This chain connects TRBV28 to TRBJ1-5; D gene unclear. The germline V gene has CDR1 MDHEN and CDR2 SYDVKM. The CDR3 totals 15 residues. Trimming removed 1 base at V and 2 bases at J, with 9 bases between. This CDR3 is CASSLFSQGNQPQHF. In nucleotides, the CDR3 is TGTGCCAGCAGTTTATTCTCGCAGGGCAATCAGCCCCAGCATTTT.

The CDR3 DNA reads TGCAGCACCCCGACAGAGATCAATGAGCAGTTCTTC. As protein: CSTPTEINEQFF. The chain employs TRBV29-1 and TRBJ2-1, with D possibly being TRBD1 (5 bases). V lost 8 bases to trimming and J lost 6 bases, with 14 bases between them. CDR3 size: 12 residues. Germline-derived CDR1 and CDR2 are SQVTM and ANQGSEA.

This clone showed up just a few times. V usage is TRBV27 and J usage is TRBJ1-3; D gene unclear. The V end was cut by 4 bases, the J end by 4 bases, with 11 bases between. Per germline, CDR1 MNHEY and CDR2 SMNVEV (reference sequence). The CDR3 length is 14 residues. The CDR3 protein is CASSSYSSGNTIYF. DNA for the CDR3: TGTGCCAGCAGTTCATATAGCTCCGGAAACACCATATATTTT.

This clone has a handful of counts. The J gene is TRBJ1-3, the V gene TRBV7-9, with a tentative D call TRBD1 (5 bases). The CDR3 runs to 17 residues. Germline-derived CDR1 and CDR2 are SEHNR and FQNEAQ (reference sequence). V was clipped by 5 bases and J by 2 bases, with 19 bases between them. CDR3 bases: TGTGCCAGCAGCCTCGGACGCGGCCAGGGAACTGGAAACACCATATATTTT. This encodes CASSLGRGQGTGNTIYF. Using reference TRBV7-9 and TRBJ1-3 for the parts outside the CDR3, the full variable domain is DTGVSQNPRHKITKRGQNVTFRCDPISEHNRLYWYRQTLGQGPEFLTYFQNEAQLEKSRLLSDRFSAERPKGSFSTLEIQRTEQGDSAMYLCASSLGRGQGTGNTIYFGEGSWLTVV.

This chain connects TRBV7-9 to TRBJ1-5, with D perhaps TRBD1 (5 bases). CDR3 size: 15 residues. Germline V gene lookup returns CDR1 SEHNR and CDR2 FQNEAQ (reference sequence). The V and J ends lost 1 base and 7 bases respectively, with 14 bases between them. The CDR3 nucleotides read TGTGCCAGCAGCTTAGATGTACAGGATAAACAGCCCCAGCATTTT. Its protein product is CASSLDVQDKQPQHF.

The V call is TRBV24-1, the J call TRBJ2-5, with 8 bases lining up with TRBD1. The CDR3 is 13 amino acids. Germline V gene sequence: CDR1 KGHDR, CDR2 SFDVKD. Unmatched junction bases numbered 1, after V lost 7 bases and J lost 1 base. The CDR3 here is CATSRGPQETQYF. DNA of the CDR3: TGTGCCACCAGCAGGGGGCCCCAAGAGACCCAGTACTTC.

This clone was observed a single time. The V gene is TRBV6-1, the J gene TRBJ2-7, with a tentative D call TRBD1 (7 bases). This CDR3 spans 15 amino acids. Germline CDR1 MNHNS, CDR2 SASEGT. V was pared by 2 bases and J by 4 bases, with 15 bases between. The CDR3 region has the DNA TGTGCCAGCAGTGAATCAGGGGCAGGGGGGTACGAGCAGTACTTC. Translation gives CASSESGAGGYEQYF.

Worth noting for this clone: With a much larger clone just one base away, this may be a read error. The rearrangement links TRBV7-9 to TRBJ1-2, with a weak D call TRBD1 (6 bases). This CDR3 is built from 11 residues. Looked up from germline, CDR1 is SEHNR and CDR2 is FQNEAQ (reference sequence). V lost 3 bases to trimming and J lost 7 bases, with 6 bases between them. The CDR3 DNA sequence: TGTGCCAGCAGCTTGACAGGTGGCTACACCTTC. Its translation is CASSLTGGYTF. The variable domain in full, with the rest retrieved from reference TRBV7-9 and TRBJ1-2, is DTGVSQNPRHKITKRGQNVTFRCDPISEHNRLYWYRQTLGQGPEFLTYFQNEAQLEKSRLLSDRFSAERPKGSFSTLEIQRTEQGDSAMYLCASSLTGGYTFGSGTRLTVV.

This chain joins TRBV19 and TRBJ2-1; D is perhaps TRBD2 (5 bases). Per the germline V gene, CDR1 is LNHDA and CDR2 is SQIVND (reference sequence). V was pared by 7 bases and J by 5 bases, with 12 bases between. The CDR3 is 13 residues long. The CDR3 region has the DNA TGTGCCAGTATAGCGACAAGAAACAATGAGCAGTTCTTC. As protein: CASIATRNNEQFF.

The chain employs TRBV6-5 and TRBJ2-3, with D uncertain. The V gene lost 6 bases and the J gene lost 4 bases, with 8 bases spanning the gap. CDR3 length equals 12 residues. From germline, CDR1 is MNHEY and CDR2 SVGAGI. The CDR3 reads CASRSQSDTQYF. DNA for the CDR3: TGTGCCAGCAGGTCACAATCAGATACGCAGTATTTT.

This chain links TRBV28 with TRBJ1-2; D perhaps matches TRBD1 (6 bases). This CDR3 is built from 14 residues. V lost 8 bases and J lost 8, with 21 bases in between. The germline V gene encodes CDR1 MDHEN and CDR2 SYDVKM. The DNA of the CDR3 is TGTGCCAGCGTATTAGGGGGAATAAAAGTCGGCTACACCTTC. Amino acids: CASVLGGIKVGYTF.

This clone was picked up one time. J is TRBJ2-7 and V is TRBV9, with a possible D match to TRBD1 (6 bases). Trimming took 4 bases from V and 4 from J, leaving 9 bases between them. This CDR3 region has 12 residues. Germline loops: CDR1 SGDLS, CDR2 YYNGEE. CDR3 in DNA: TGTGCCAGCAGCCCCAGGGGATACGAGCAGTACTTC. It encodes CASSPRGYEQYF.

The chain combines TRBV11-2 with TRBJ2-7, with a weak D call TRBD2 (7 bases). V shed 6 bases and J shed 9 bases, with 21 bases lying between them. Germline values: CDR1 SGHAT, CDR2 FQNNGV. CDR3 size: 14 residues. The CDR3, as DNA: TGTGCCAGCAGAGGGGGGAGCGGGACCTTGGGGCAGTACTTC. It codes for CASRGGSGTLGQYF.

This rearrangement joins TRBV28 to TRBJ1-2; D not resolved. CDR3 length equals 15 residues. Germline V gene sequence: CDR1 MDHEN, CDR2 SYDVKM. Trimming stripped 2 bases from V and 0 bases from J, with 10 bases between. The CDR3 region has the DNA TGTGCCAGCAGTTTAGGGCAGCCAGCTAACTATGGCTACACCTTC. Protein sequence: CASSLGQPANYGYTF.

The V call is TRBV6-5, the J call TRBJ1-2; 7 bases map to TRBD1. The CDR3 extends over 14 amino acids. V gave up 7 bases and J gave up 5 bases; unmatched junction bases: 10. Per germline, CDR1 MNHEY and CDR2 SVGAGI. CDR3 protein: CASKNHGTEYGYTF. As DNA, the CDR3 is TGTGCCAGCAAAAACCACGGGACAGAGTATGGCTACACCTTC.